Listed below are T cell receptor beta chains from one sample, sequenced in a study of T-cell memory formation after mild COVID-19. TCRdb processed the 5' RACE reads anew with MiXCR; each CDR3 protein has one entry. The sample carries 110,000 or so distinct CDR3 sequences, about a fifth recorded once. The material sequenced was PBMCs or a T cell subset sorted from them (not recorded which). All receptors come from a young man who had mild COVID-19 (a few samples of this study predate the infection). Cell type and time point are not known. Both conserved end residues are part of each CDR3. A D gene is named only where the DNA matches it firmly. The listing skips clone size in some rows; elsewhere it reads once, few, many or a size class.

clone size	V gene	J gene	D gene	CDR3 protein	CDR3 DNA
.	TRBV5-8	TRBJ2-3	.	CASSPDFPDTQYF	TGTGCCAGCAGCCCGGACTTCCCAGATACGCAGTATTTT
few	TRBV5-1	TRBJ2-1	TRBD1	CASSLTGQAYNEQFF	TGCGCCAGCAGCTTGACGGGACAGGCCTACAATGAGCAGTTCTTC
few	TRBV4-3	TRBJ2-6	.	CASSPVGNSGANVLTF	TGCGCCAGCAGCCCGGTTGGCAACTCTGGGGCCAACGTCCTGACTTTC
few	TRBV6-2/TRBV6-3	TRBJ2-3	TRBD2	CASRRLAGSTDTQYF	TGTGCCAGCAGGAGATTAGCGGGAAGCACAGATACGCAGTATTTT
few	TRBV7-9	TRBJ1-1	.	CASSSPGLARTEAFF	TGTGCCAGCAGCTCACCGGGACTGGCGCGGACTGAAGCTTTCTTT
few	TRBV6-1	TRBJ2-1	TRBD2	CASSVIAGENEQFF	TGTGCCAGCAGTGTAATAGCGGGGGAAAATGAGCAGTTCTTC
few	TRBV5-1	TRBJ2-7	TRBD2	CASSLRGTSFHEQYF	TGCGCCAGCAGCTTGAGGGGGACTAGCTTCCACGAGCAGTACTTC
few	TRBV6-2/TRBV6-3	TRBJ2-5	.	CASSSRQSQETQYF	TGTGCCAGCAGTTCCCGGCAATCTCAAGAGACCCAGTACTTC
few	TRBV4-1	TRBJ2-2	.	CASSQETETMNTGELFF	TGCGCCAGCAGCCAAGAGACAGAGACGATGAACACCGGGGAGCTGTTTTTT
few	TRBV20-1	TRBJ2-7	TRBD1	CSAPTGIYEQYF	TGCAGTGCTCCGACAGGGATTTACGAGCAGTACTTC
.	TRBV7-2	TRBJ1-5	.	CASSRWIGRPDQPQHF	TGTGCCAGCAGCCGGTGGATAGGACGGCCAGATCAGCCCCAGCATTTT
.	TRBV7-9	TRBJ2-1	TRBD2	CASSSLAGGLYNEQFF	TGTGCCAGCAGTTCTTTGGCGGGGGGGCTCTACAATGAGCAGTTCTTC
.	TRBV11-3	TRBJ2-3	.	CASSSDSTDTQYF	TGTGCCAGCAGCTCGGACAGCACAGATACGCAGTATTTT
few	TRBV4-1	TRBJ2-7	.	CASSQSTAYEQYF	TGCGCCAGCAGCCAGTCGACGGCCTACGAGCAGTACTTC
few	TRBV7-9	TRBJ2-3	TRBD1	CASRPGTGSTDTQYF	TGTGCCAGCAGACCCGGGACAGGGAGCACAGATACGCAGTATTTT
.	TRBV19	TRBJ2-1	TRBD2	CASSIEPLWTSGRKNEQFF	TGTGCCAGTAGTATAGAACCCCTATGGACTAGCGGGAGAAAAAATGAGCAGTTCTTC
few	TRBV27	TRBJ1-5	TRBD1	CASSPRTGYSNQPQHF	TGTGCCAGCAGTCCTCGGACAGGGTATAGCAATCAGCCCCAGCATTTT
few	TRBV6-5	TRBJ1-1	.	CASSHRAVTEAFF	TGTGCCAGCAGCCACAGGGCGGTCACTGAAGCTTTCTTT
once	TRBV20-1	TRBJ2-2	.	CSARVNTGELFF	TGCAGTGCTAGAGTTAACACCGGGGAGCTGTTTTTT
.	TRBV11-2	TRBJ2-3	.	CASSLDGLDSGGTDTQYF	TGTGCCAGCAGCTTAGATGGGTTGGATAGCGGAGGCACAGATACGCAGTATTTT
.	TRBV6-6	TRBJ1-1	TRBD1	CASSYAGGRGTEAFF	TGTGCCAGCAGTTACGCAGGGGGCAGAGGAACTGAAGCTTTCTTT
few	TRBV27	TRBJ2-3	.	CASSLSDSTDTQYF	TGTGCCAGCAGTTTGTCAGATAGCACAGATACGCAGTATTTT
few	TRBV6-5	TRBJ1-2	.	CASSPFRNLGEGYTF	TGTGCCAGCAGTCCATTTAGGAACCTTGGGGAGGGCTACACCTTC
.	TRBV15	TRBJ2-1	TRBD2	CATSNGGAPYNEQFF	TGTGCCACCAGCAACGGGGGGGCACCCTACAATGAGCAGTTCTTC